The rows below give T cell receptor beta chains drawn from one sample of a study of Graves' ophthalmopathy and Graves' hyperthyroidism. TCRdb re-called the multiplex PCR reads with MiXCR, one entry per CDR3 protein. Found here are about 550,000 distinct CDR3 sequences, under 40% of them singletons; the top ten hold 4% to 5%. The sequenced sample was peripheral blood or thyroid tissue (not recorded which). These receptors were obtained from an adult man with Graves' hyperthyroidism. CDR3s include the opening cysteine and the closing phenylalanine or tryptophan. Each record gives: CDR3 protein, CDR3 DNA, V gene, D gene, CDR3 length, clone size, J gene. A D gene is named only where the DNA matches it firmly. The size of a clone is reported for some rows only, either as once, few or many, or as a class for expanded clones.

CDR3aa: CRGVQGSDGYTF
CDR3nt: TGCAGGGGAGTACAGGGATCGGATGGCTACACCTTC
v_gene: TRBV20-1
d_gene: .
len: 12
abundance: .
j_gene: TRBJ1-2

CDR3aa: CASSLHGNTEAFF
CDR3nt: TGCGCCAGCAGCCTACACGGGAACACTGAAGCTTTCTTT
v_gene: TRBV5-1
d_gene: .
len: 13
abundance: many
j_gene: TRBJ1-1

CDR3aa: CASSLKRENTEAFF
CDR3nt: TGTGCCAGCAGCTTAAAGAGGGAGAACACTGAAGCTTTCTTT
v_gene: TRBV7-2
d_gene: .
len: 14
abundance: many
j_gene: TRBJ1-1

CDR3aa: CASSSQNGSPLHF
CDR3nt: TGTGCCAGCAGCTCGCAAAATGGTTCACCCCTCCACTTT
v_gene: TRBV7-3
d_gene: .
len: 13
abundance: many
j_gene: TRBJ1-6

CDR3aa: CASSLMGQYTGELFF
CDR3nt: TGTGCCAGCAGCTTAATGGGACAGTACACCGGGGAGCTGTTTTTT
v_gene: TRBV7-6
d_gene: TRBD1
len: 15
abundance: many
j_gene: TRBJ2-2

CDR3aa: CASHGTGYQPQHF
CDR3nt: TGTGCCAGTCACGGGACAGGGTATCAGCCCCAGCATTTT
v_gene: TRBV6-1
d_gene: TRBD1
len: 13
abundance: .
j_gene: TRBJ1-5

CDR3aa: CASSLRTGGDEKLFF
CDR3nt: TGTGCCAGCAGTCTACGGACAGGGGGCGACGAAAAACTGTTTTTT
v_gene: TRBV12-3/TRBV12-4
d_gene: TRBD1
len: 15
abundance: .
j_gene: TRBJ1-4

CDR3aa: CASSPRIQGSAGELFF
CDR3nt: TGTGCCAGCAGCCCGCGTATCCAGGGGTCGGCCGGGGAGCTGTTTTTT
v_gene: TRBV7-6
d_gene: .
len: 16
abundance: many
j_gene: TRBJ2-2

CDR3aa: CASSFGRGTGLNEQYF
CDR3nt: TGTGCCAGCAGCTTCGGTCGAGGAACAGGGCTGAACGAGCAGTACTTC
v_gene: TRBV5-5
d_gene: .
len: 16
abundance: many
j_gene: TRBJ2-7

CDR3aa: CSAVDADYYEQYF
CDR3nt: TGCAGTGCAGTGGACGCCGATTACTACGAGCAGTACTTC
v_gene: TRBV20-1
d_gene: .
len: 13
abundance: many
j_gene: TRBJ2-7

CDR3aa: CARGTSGRGEQYF
CDR3nt: TGTGCCAGAGGGACTAGCGGGAGAGGCGAGCAGTACTTC
v_gene: TRBV7-6
d_gene: TRBD2
len: 13
abundance: .
j_gene: TRBJ2-7

CDR3aa: CASGSRTLGYTF
CDR3nt: TGTGCTAGTGGTTCCCGGACCCTGGGCTACACCTTC
v_gene: TRBV12-5
d_gene: .
len: 12
abundance: many
j_gene: TRBJ1-2

CDR3aa: CASSQARGSGGYTF
CDR3nt: TGTGCCAGCAGCCAAGCCAGGGGGTCAGGGGGCTACACCTTC
v_gene: TRBV3-1
d_gene: TRBD1
len: 14
abundance: .
j_gene: TRBJ1-2

CDR3aa: CATRDSIYEQYF
CDR3nt: TGTGCCACCCGGGACAGTATCTACGAGCAGTACTTC
v_gene: TRBV7-9
d_gene: TRBD1
len: 12
abundance: many
j_gene: TRBJ2-7

CDR3aa: CASSFGGAQPQHF
CDR3nt: TGTGCCAGCAGCTTCGGGGGGGCTCAGCCCCAGCATTTT
v_gene: TRBV7-6
d_gene: .
len: 13
abundance: .
j_gene: TRBJ1-5

CDR3aa: CASSLRLAGRPDTQYF
CDR3nt: TGTGCCAGCAGCCTGCGACTAGCGGGGAGGCCAGATACGCAGTATTTT
v_gene: TRBV7-2
d_gene: TRBD2
len: 16
abundance: .
j_gene: TRBJ2-3

CDR3aa: CASSPGTAGEAFF
CDR3nt: TGTGCCAGCAGCCCCGGAACAGCGGGTGAAGCTTTCTTT
v_gene: TRBV7-9
d_gene: .
len: 13
abundance: once
j_gene: TRBJ1-1

CDR3aa: CASFALSNTEAFF
CDR3nt: TGTGCCAGCTTCGCTTTATCGAACACTGAAGCTTTCTTT
v_gene: TRBV6-1
d_gene: .
len: 13
abundance: many
j_gene: TRBJ1-1

CDR3aa: CASSFYSTGSCFF
CDR3nt: .
v_gene: TRBV12-3/TRBV12-4
d_gene: .
len: 13
abundance: .
j_gene: TRBJ2-2

CDR3aa: CASQTGTKARYEQFF
CDR3nt: TGTGCCTCCCAGACAGGGACCAAGGCGAGGTATGAGCAGTTCTTC
v_gene: TRBV10-3
d_gene: TRBD1
len: 15
abundance: .
j_gene: TRBJ2-1

CDR3aa: CASSPGPTVPYGYTF
CDR3nt: TGTGCCAGCAGCCCGGGACCGACAGTCCCCTATGGCTACACCTTC
v_gene: TRBV5-8
d_gene: .
len: 15
abundance: many
j_gene: TRBJ1-2

CDR3aa: CASRNSTGDYGYTF
CDR3nt: TGTGCCAGCAGAAACTCAACAGGGGACTATGGCTACACCTTC
v_gene: TRBV27
d_gene: TRBD1
len: 14
abundance: .
j_gene: TRBJ1-2

CDR3aa: CASSLAMTDNSYEQYF
CDR3nt: TGTGCCAGCAGTTTAGCAATGACGGATAACTCCTACGAGCAGTACTTC
v_gene: TRBV12-3/TRBV12-4
d_gene: .
len: 16
abundance: few
j_gene: TRBJ2-7

CDR3aa: CASSLGGQGGSGANVLTF
CDR3nt: TGTGCCAGCAGCTTAGGAGGACAGGGGGGCTCTGGGGCCAACGTCCTGACTTTC
v_gene: TRBV7-9
d_gene: TRBD1
len: 18
abundance: once
j_gene: TRBJ2-6

CDR3aa: CASSYGLATREQYF
CDR3nt: TGTGCCAGCAGCTACGGACTAGCTACGCGCGAGCAGTACTTC
v_gene: TRBV7-2
d_gene: TRBD2
len: 14
abundance: .
j_gene: TRBJ2-7

CDR3aa: CASSVDSYGYTF
CDR3nt: TGTGCCAGCAGCGTAGATAGCTATGGCTACACCTTC
v_gene: TRBV9
d_gene: .
len: 12
abundance: many
j_gene: TRBJ1-2